These 15 T cell receptor beta chains share one sample of origin, sequenced in a study of cytomegalovirus exposure and HLA in healthy donors. The primer mix had 60 Vbeta and 13 Jbeta primers. TCRdb keeps only in-frame clones here, not all; method: immunoSEQ multiplex PCR. The data show roughly 130,000 clones, with about three quarters seen just once and approximately 1.8% held by the top ten. The material sequenced was PBMCs. The receptors shown here come from a man aged 35-49 years in good health and CMV-seronegative.

This chain links TRBV6-1 with TRBJ2-7, with 7 bases identical to TRBD1. Germline CDR1 is MNHNS and CDR2 is SASEGT. V shed 10 bases, J shed 1 base, and the junction held 13 bases outside the gene matches. The CDR3 spans 15 residues. CDR3 bases: TGTGCCATCCAACCACGGGACAGCCTATCCTACGAGCAGTACTTC. Translation: CAIQPRDSLSYEQYF.

V and J are TRBV5-1 and TRBJ2-7; D possibly corresponds to TRBD2 (6 bases). The CDR3 covers 15 residues. Germline CDR1 reads SGHRS; CDR2 reads YFSETQ. Trimming took 0 bases from V and 0 from J, leaving 10 bases between them. This chain's CDR3 is CASSLGGVSSYEQYF. CDR3 in DNA: TGCGCCAGCAGCTTGGGCGGGGTGAGCTCCTACGAGCAGTACTTC.

The rearrangement links TRBV7-9 to TRBJ2-4, with 9 bases identical to TRBD1. The CDR3 totals 18 residues. Germline loops: CDR1 SEHNR, CDR2 FQNEAQ (reference sequence). V trimming: 5 bases; J trimming: 0 bases; junction bases outside the gene matches: 11. CDR3 DNA sequence: TGTGCCAGCAGCCCGGGACAGGGTAACCCCCTAGCCAAAAACATTCAGTACTTC. This codes for CASSPGQGNPLAKNIQYF.

The rearrangement joins TRBV19 to TRBJ2-5; D might be TRBD1 (7 bases). The end of the DNA is better explained by TRBJ2-7, so the J call may be wrong. CDR1 LNHDA and CDR2 SQIVND come from the germline V gene (reference sequence). There are 17 residues in the CDR3. CDR3: CASSGWQGGSSTYEQYF. The CDR3 bases are TGTGCCAGTAGTGGATGGCAGGGGGGTAGTTCTACCTACGAGCAGTACTTC.

The V gene is TRBV7-2, the J gene TRBJ2-5, with D perhaps matching TRBD2 (6 bases). Germline V gene sequence: CDR1 SGHTA, CDR2 FQGNSA. CDR3 length: 16 residues. Between the trimmed V and J ends, which lost 4 bases and 1 base, there was a span of 16 bases. Here the CDR3 reads CASSSPWDWTQETQYF. DNA for the CDR3: TGTGCCAGCAGCTCGCCGTGGGACTGGACCCAAGAGACCCAGTACTTC.

This chain joins TRBV4-2 and TRBJ2-7; 7 bases are a match to TRBD1. V shed 4 bases and J 0 bases; nucleotides not matched to a gene: 3. The CDR3 contains 14 residues. Germline V gene lookup returns CDR1 LGHNA and CDR2 YNFKEQ. The CDR3 protein is CASSPRDSSYEQYF. CDR3 bases: TGTGCCAGCAGCCCCAGGGACAGCTCCTACGAGCAGTACTTC.

This clone was picked up a small number of times. The chain couples TRBV29-1 to TRBJ2-5; D call uncertain. The CDR3 is made up of 13 amino acids. V lost 3 bases, J lost 1 base, and 9 bases lay in between. Germline values: CDR1 SQVTM, CDR2 ANQGSEA. CDR3: CSVDSALQETQYF. Written as DNA, the CDR3 is TGCAGCGTTGACAGCGCTCTCCAAGAGACCCAGTACTTC.

This clone was detected only once. CDR3 coding DNA: TGTGCCAGCCTGCGAAGCGGTACATCAAGGAGCTCCTACGAGCAGTACTTC. Translated, it gives CASLRSGTSRSSYEQYF. J is TRBJ2-7 and V is TRBV28, with D possibly TRBD2 on 5 matching bases. This CDR3 contains 17 residues. The V end was cut by 8 bases, the J end by 0 bases, with 23 bases between. Germline CDR1 MDHEN, CDR2 SYDVKM.

The chain employs TRBV28 and TRBJ2-3; D not certain. CDR1 MDHEN and CDR2 SYDVKM come from the germline V gene. The V and J ends lost 8 bases and 0 bases respectively, with 6 bases between them. The CDR3 is 12 amino acids. The CDR3, as DNA: TGTGCCAGCGGCCCCAGCACAGATACGCAGTATTTT. Translation: CASGPSTDTQYF. Full variable domain (outside the CDR3, taken from reference TRBV28 and TRBJ2-3): DVKVTQSSRYLVKRTGEKVFLECVQDMDHENMFWYRQDPGLGLRLIYFSYDVKMKEKGDIPEGYSVSREKKERFSLILESASTNQTSMYLCASGPSTDTQYFGPGTRLTVL.

The rearrangement joins TRBV6-5 to TRBJ2-1, with no clear D. Germline CDR1 reads MNHEY; CDR2 reads SVGAGI. V dropped 6 bases and J dropped 6 bases, with 18 bases sitting between them. This CDR3 region has 15 residues. CDR3 bases: TGTGCCAGCAGATCGCCGCGGATACTTTCCAATGAGCAGTTCTTC. The encoded protein is CASRSPRILSNEQFF.

The chain is built from TRBV5-1 and TRBJ1-4; TRBD1 agrees at 8 bases. Trimming removed 0 bases from V and 6 bases from J; junction bases left unmatched: 7. The CDR3 is 16 residues long. The germline gives CDR1 SGHRS, CDR2 YFSETQ. CDR3 sequence: CASSLGGQGHHEKLFF. The CDR3, as DNA: TGCGCCAGCAGCTTGGGAGGACAGGGCCACCATGAAAAACTGTTTTTT.

The J gene is TRBJ1-2, the V gene TRBV19, with D possibly matching TRBD1 (6 bases). The ends were cut back, 5 bases at V and 5 bases at J, with 18 bases in the middle. CDR3 length: 15 amino acids. Germline V CDR1 and CDR2: LNHDA, SQIVND (reference sequence). The CDR3 loop is CASSPNQGKGYGYTF. CDR3 DNA: TGTGCCAGTAGTCCTAATCAGGGGAAGGGGTATGGCTACACCTTC.

The chain employs TRBV11-2 and TRBJ2-7, with TRBD1 matching 8 bases. Trimming removed 5 bases from V and 2 bases from J; junction bases left unmatched: 8. The CDR3 consists of 15 residues. CDR1 is SGHAT, CDR2 FQNNGV, per germline. CDR3 in DNA: TGTGCCAGCAGCCCGAATGGACAGGGTGCCTACGAGCAGTACTTC. It codes for CASSPNGQGAYEQYF.

Only a few counts were recorded for this clone. This chain uses TRBV15 with TRBJ2-1; D is unclear. The V and J ends lost 2 bases and 4 bases respectively, with 12 bases between them. In germline, CDR1 is LNHNV, CDR2 YYDKDF (reference sequence). There are 15 residues in the CDR3. The CDR3 region has the DNA TGTGCCACCAGCAGAACCCCGGCAGCGTACAATGAGCAGTTCTTC. Translation: CATSRTPAAYNEQFF.

The rearrangement links TRBV7-8 to TRBJ2-7, with 11 bases identical to TRBD1. The germline gives CDR1 SGHVS, CDR2 FQNEAQ. V lost 2 bases and J lost 3; bases outside the gene matches: 6. CDR3 length equals 16 residues. The CDR3 coding sequence is TGTGCCAGCAGCTTAAACCCGGGACAGGGGGTCTACGAGCAGTACTTC. Translating gives CASSLNPGQGVYEQYF.